The 14 T cell receptor beta chains listed next were all sequenced from one sample in a study of human T cells and chemical hapten exposure. TCRdb re-analysed the RACE reads in MiXCR, keeping a single row per CDR3 protein. The sample yields tens of thousands of distinct CDR3 sequences, approximately 8.8% seen once. As to time point: pre-sensitization, week 0. Treatment indicated: therapeutic diphenylcyclopropenone sensitization with weekly scalp DPC. The material was whole blood, obtained in connection with sensitization to the hapten diphenylcyclopropenone (DPC). These receptors were taken from a woman aged 40 to 50 with alopecia areata. Some clones in this sample may be carry-over from other donors' samples.

The chain combines TRBV10-3 with TRBJ1-1; D ambiguous. CDR3 length: 12 residues. Germline V gives CDR1 ENHRY, CDR2 SYGVKD. V was pared by 2 bases and J by 4 bases, with 5 bases between. For the CDR3, the DNA is TGTGCCATCAGTGAGGCTCCCACTGAAGCTTTCTTT. As protein: CAISEAPTEAFF.

This clonotype has a count of ten or more. The V and J genes are TRBV7-9 and TRBJ2-3, with 11 bases that match TRBD2. The CDR3 consists of 16 residues. Germline CDR1 SEHNR, CDR2 FQNEAQ (reference sequence). The V and J ends lost 5 bases and 4 bases, in that order; junction bases with no gene match: 8. The CDR3 loop is CASSRVAGGLADTQYF. In DNA form, the CDR3 reads TGTGCCAGCAGCCGGGTAGCGGGGGGGCTCGCAGATACGCAGTATTTT.

The gene calls are TRBV27 and TRBJ1-2; 8 nucleotides line up with TRBD1. The CDR3 has 14 amino acids. Looked up from germline, CDR1 is MNHEY and CDR2 is SMNVEV (reference sequence). V dropped 5 bases and J dropped 6; count of bases not matched to a gene: 8. The CDR3: CASSPWTGIDGYTF. DNA of the CDR3: TGTGCCAGCAGTCCTTGGACAGGGATCGATGGCTACACCTTC.

At least ten counts were recorded for this clonotype. This chain links TRBV9 with TRBJ2-5, with D perhaps given as TRBD1 or TRBD2 (5 bases each). Germline-derived CDR1 and CDR2 are SGDLS and YYNGEE. Trimming shortened V by 4 bases and J by 5 bases, and 12 bases separated the two germline ends. The CDR3 length is 13 residues. Here the CDR3 DNA reads TGTGCCAGCAGCCCCACGTGGGGGGAGACCCAGTACTTC. The encoded protein is CASSPTWGETQYF.

The table lists this clonotype with many counts. In nucleotides, the CDR3 is TGTGCCAGCAGCCCACAGGGGAGTGAAAACACCATATATTTT. Amino acid sequence: CASSPQGSENTIYF. This chain links TRBV3-1 with TRBJ1-3; 7 bases match TRBD1. V lost 4 bases and J lost 6; bases outside the gene matches: 6. There are 14 residues in the CDR3. Germline V gene lookup returns CDR1 LGHDT and CDR2 YNNKEL (reference sequence).

This clonotype appeared a few times. The chain combines TRBV20-1 with TRBJ2-3, with D perhaps given as TRBD1 or TRBD2 (5 bases each). The germline gives CDR1 DFQATT, CDR2 SNEGSKA (reference sequence). The CDR3 runs to 13 residues. Trimming took off 0 bases at V and 6 bases at J, with 10 bases between the two ends. Here the CDR3 reads CSAREGVGDTQYF. Here the CDR3 DNA reads TGCAGTGCTAGAGAGGGGGTTGGTGATACGCAGTATTTT.

This clonotype was counted ten times or more. The CDR3, as DNA: TGTGCCAGCAGCTTAGAGGCGGCAGGGTGGACTGAGCAGTTCTTC. Translation gives CASSLEAAGWTEQFF. This sequence joins TRBV7-9 and TRBJ2-1; D is possibly TRBD1 (5 bases). Germline V gene data show CDR1 as SEHNR and CDR2 as FQNEAQ (reference sequence). V was pared by 1 base and J by 9 bases, with 16 bases between. CDR3 length equals 15 residues.

The V and J genes are TRBV5-1 and TRBJ1-6, with 7 bases fitting TRBD1. CDR3 length: 16 amino acids. The junction had 6 bases not matched to a gene; V was cut back by 3 bases and J by 3 bases. CDR1 and CDR2 from the germline V gene are SGHRS and YFSETQ. The CDR3 coding sequence is TGCGCCAGCAGCTGGGGACAGATATACTATAATTCACCCCTCCACTTT. Amino acids: CASSWGQIYYNSPLHF.

The chain carries TRBV7-2 and TRBJ2-2; D is perhaps TRBD2 (6 bases). Germline CDR1 SGHTA, CDR2 FQGNSA. V was shortened by 6 bases and J by 4 bases, with 18 bases between the two germline ends. The CDR3 has 16 residues. CDR3 DNA: TGTGCCAGCAGAGGTCTAGCGCCGGCGGGCACCGGGGAGCTGTTTTTT. Protein product: CASRGLAPAGTGELFF.

This clonotype was found a few times. The chain combines TRBV7-8 with TRBJ2-2, with a tentative D call TRBD1 (5 bases). CDR1 SGHVS and CDR2 FQNEAQ come from the germline V gene. Trimming removed 1 base at V and 1 base at J, with 7 bases between. The CDR3 has 15 amino acids. DNA for the CDR3: TGTGCCAGCAGCTTAGTAACAGGGAACACCGGGGAGCTGTTTTTT. Its protein product is CASSLVTGNTGELFF. The full variable domain, its missing parts supplied by reference TRBV7-8 and TRBJ2-2, is GAGVSQSPRYKVAKRGQDVALRCDPISGHVSLFWYQQALGQGPEFLTYFQNEAQLDKSGLPSDRFFAERPEGSVSTLKIQRTQQEDSAVYLCASSLVTGNTGELFFGEGSRLTVL.

This clonotype has ten or more counts. This rearrangement joins TRBV2 to TRBJ1-2, with a tentative D call TRBD1 (6 bases). The V end was cut by 6 bases, the J end by 10 bases, with 12 bases between. From germline, CDR1 is SNHLY and CDR2 FYNNEI. The CDR3 consists of 11 residues. CDR3 DNA: TGTGCCAGCAGGGACACAGGGACCTACACCTTC. Amino acids: CASRDTGTYTF.

This clonotype showed up many times. The J gene is TRBJ1-2, the V gene TRBV5-1; D gene ambiguous. V shed 0 bases and J shed 2 bases, with 8 bases lying between them. The CDR3 contains 14 residues. Germline V gene data show CDR1 as SGHRS and CDR2 as YFSETQ. The CDR3 region has the DNA TGCGCCAGCAGCTTGGGCTGGGAGAACTATGGCTACACCTTC. This translates into CASSLGWENYGYTF.

J is TRBJ1-2 and V is TRBV30; D remains unclear. The CDR3 covers 12 residues. V lost 6 bases to trimming and J lost 8 bases, with 16 bases between them. Germline assignment: CDR1 GTSNPN and CDR2 SVGIG (reference sequence). CDR3 in DNA: TGTGCCTGCCACCGAACGACTGGAGGCTACACCTTC. The encoded protein is CACHRTTGGYTF.

V gene TRBV5-1 combines with J gene TRBJ1-5; no reliable D call. Germline CDR1 is SGHRS and CDR2 is YFSETQ. V shed 5 bases and J shed 0 bases, with 21 bases lying between them. The length of the CDR3 is 18 residues. The CDR3 loop is CASRLPLLIHNSNQPQHF. For the CDR3, the DNA is TGCGCCAGCAGGCTACCCCTCTTAATTCACAATAGCAATCAGCCCCAGCATTTT.